The 7 T cell receptor beta chains in this list originate from one sample, sequenced in a study of glioma-infiltrating T cells. TCR alpha and beta CDR3 regions were amplified from RNA using iRepertoire nested multiplex PCR. TCRdb re-derived calls from the multiplex PCR reads in MiXCR, one entry per CDR3 protein. The sample lists approximately 93,000 distinct CDR3 sequences; around 42% were seen once. The source material was glioma tissue, nonneoplastic brain tissue, or PBMCs (not recorded which). The receptors originated from a human donor with low-grade glioma or glioblastoma, undergoing nonglioma brain surgery, or in good health (not recorded which).

The chain combines TRBV28 with TRBJ1-5, with D possibly matching TRBD1 (5 bases). With 5 bases removed from V and 11 bases from J, the gap between germline ends came to 22 bases. The CDR3 covers 15 residues. Germline V lookup: CDR1 MDHEN, CDR2 SYDVKM. The CDR3 bases are TGTGCCAGCAGTAACCTGGGGGACTTAGGTAAGACCCAGCATTTT. As protein: CASSNLGDLGKTQHF.

Notes on this clonotype: This may be a read error, as it is one base from a much larger clone. The chain links TRBV18 to TRBJ2-5; D is undetermined. Trimming removed 4 bases at V and 4 bases at J, with 10 bases between. Germline V CDR1 and CDR2: KGHSH, LQKENI. The CDR3 is made up of 13 amino acids. The CDR3 region is CASSQGFVETQYF. The CDR3 nucleotides are TGTGCCAGCTCACAGGGTTTCGTAGAGACCCAGTACTTC.

Ten or more counts support this clonotype. The gene calls are TRBV6-2 or TRBV6-3 and TRBJ2-2, with 8 nucleotides matching TRBD1. The CDR3 sequence is 15 residues long. In germline, CDR1 is MNHEY, CDR2 SVGEGT. With 5 bases clipped from V and 2 bases from J, the junction kept 4 bases outside the gene matches. CDR3 sequence (DNA): TGTGCCAGCAGTCCCCAGGGGGCTAACACCGGGGAGCTGTTTTTT. It translates to CASSPQGANTGELFF.

Turning to this clonotype: At one end the junction does not follow the germline gene, possibly because of a read error. The chain combines TRBV20-1 with TRBJ1-6, with 8 positions matching TRBD1. This CDR3 is 17 amino acids long. CDR1 is DFQATT and CDR2 is SNEGSKA in the germline V gene (reference sequence). The CDR3 DNA reads as TGCAGTGCTAGACCTAGGACAGGGATCTCCTATAATTCACCCCTCCAATTT. Translation gives CSARPRTGISYNSPLQF.

This clonotype occurred once. One end of the junction is discordant with germline, which a read error may explain. The J gene is TRBJ1-5, the V gene TRBV28; unclear D gene. The CDR3 has 12 residues. Germline V lookup: CDR1 MDHEN, CDR2 SYDVKM. CDR3 amino acids: CASIGRNQPQHF. The CDR3 DNA sequence: TGTGCGAGCATTGGCAGAAATCAGCCCCAGCATTTT.

The V gene is TRBV20-1, the J gene TRBJ1-1; D gene unclear. Trimming took off 6 bases at V and 5 bases at J, with 13 bases between the two ends. In germline, CDR1 is DFQATT, CDR2 SNEGSKA (reference sequence). This CDR3 is built from 12 residues. The CDR3 is CSALGILTEAFF. The CDR3 DNA reads as TGCAGTGCGCTGGGGATTTTAACTGAAGCTTTCTTT.

The J gene is TRBJ2-7, the V gene TRBV6-2 or TRBV6-3, with 10 bases that match TRBD1. CDR3 length: 15 residues. The junction had 10 bases not matched to a gene; V was cut back by 6 bases and J by 5 bases. CDR1 and CDR2 (germline): MNHEY, SVGEGT. CDR3 DNA sequence: TGTGCCAGCAGGGCAGGACAGGGGGGGATCCACGAGCAGTACTTC. This gives the protein CASRAGQGGIHEQYF.